The 27 T cell receptor beta chains below all came from one sample that was sequenced in a study of early T cells in non-severe SARS-CoV-2 infection. TCRdb itself ran the 5' RACE reads through MiXCR, one entry per CDR3 protein. The table lists about 71,000 distinct CDR3 sequences, around 15% of them singletons. Sample: whole blood. Source of these receptors: an adult who was a healthcare worker with PCR-confirmed SARS-CoV-2 infection or an uninfected control (not recorded which).

This clonotype was counted only a few times. The rearrangement links TRBV18 to TRBJ1-1; the match to TRBD1 covers 7 bases. J gave up 0 bases and V 3 bases, and 7 bases lay outside the gene matches. The CDR3 contains 16 residues. Germline CDR1 KGHSH, CDR2 LQKENI. The CDR3 loop reads CASSPGTATLNTEAFF. The CDR3 nucleotides read TGTGCCAGCTCACCCGGGACAGCAACTTTGAACACTGAAGCTTTCTTT.

This clonotype was seen only a few times. This chain links TRBV6-5 with TRBJ2-3; maybe TRBD2 (5 bases). Germline CDR1 is MNHEY and CDR2 is SVGAGI. The CDR3 is 16 residues long. Trimming pared 0 bases from V and 0 bases from J, leaving 10 bases between. CDR3 in amino acids: CASSYSPGGSTDTQYF. Written as DNA, the CDR3 is TGTGCCAGCAGTTACTCCCCAGGCGGGAGCACAGATACGCAGTATTTT.

In its sample, this clonotype was seen many times. V gene TRBV7-2 combines with J gene TRBJ2-3; tentative D call: TRBD1 (6 bases). V lost 1 base to trimming and J lost 1 base, with 6 bases between them. The germline gives CDR1 SGHTA, CDR2 FQGNSA. The CDR3 is 14 amino acids. The CDR3 sequence: CASSLGQGTDTQYF. Written as DNA, the CDR3 is TGTGCCAGCAGCTTAGGACAGGGCACAGATACGCAGTATTTT.

This rearrangement joins TRBV10-3 to TRBJ2-3; weak D call: TRBD1 (5 bases). The CDR3 has 14 residues. Per germline, CDR1 ENHRY and CDR2 SYGVKD. Trimming stripped 4 bases from V and 4 bases from J, with 12 bases between. The CDR3 is CAISVDSQSDTQYF. In nucleotides, the CDR3 is TGTGCCATCAGTGTTGACAGCCAGTCAGATACGCAGTATTTT.

The V call is TRBV20-1, the J call TRBJ2-7; no definite D call. The V and J ends lost 4 bases and 0 bases respectively, with 7 bases between them. The CDR3 is 12 amino acids. CDR1 and CDR2 (germline): DFQATT, SNEGSKA (reference sequence). DNA of the CDR3: TGCAGTGCTACAGGACGCTCCTACGAGCAGTACTTC. It translates to CSATGRSYEQYF.

This clonotype was observed many times. The gene calls are TRBV3-1 and TRBJ2-3; D is unclear. The V end lost 0 bases, the J end lost 6 bases, and 7 bases lay between the germline ends. Germline lookup yields CDR1 LGHDT and CDR2 YNNKEL (reference sequence). This CDR3 has 13 residues. CDR3 in DNA: TGTGCCAGCAGCCAAGATCCTGGGGATACGCAGTATTTT. Translating it yields CASSQDPGDTQYF.

This clonotype was seen many times. V and J are TRBV27 and TRBJ1-1; D perhaps matches TRBD1 (5 bases). Germline values: CDR1 MNHEY, CDR2 SMNVEV (reference sequence). V was clipped by 1 base and J by 1 base, with 7 bases between them. There are 14 residues in the CDR3. The CDR3 DNA sequence: TGTGCCAGCAGTTTATGGGGCGAGAACACTGAAGCTTTCTTT. Protein product: CASSLWGENTEAFF.

This clonotype came up a few times. The chain uses TRBV7-2 and TRBJ2-1; the D gene is possibly TRBD2 (6 bases). The length of the CDR3 is 12 residues. V was shortened by 3 bases and J by 9 bases, with 9 bases between the two germline ends. Germline V gene data show CDR1 as SGHTA and CDR2 as FQGNSA. CDR3 sequence: CASSFWGGEQFF. CDR3 DNA: TGTGCCAGCAGCTTTTGGGGAGGTGAGCAGTTCTTC.

The chain has TRBV29-1 and TRBJ2-7, with 7 positions matching TRBD1. Germline V gives CDR1 SQVTM, CDR2 ANQGSEA. The CDR3 runs to 13 residues. The trim removed 4 bases at V and 0 bases at J, leaving 3 bases unmatched. This CDR3 reads CSVGWDSSYEQYF. In nucleotides, the CDR3 is TGCAGCGTTGGATGGGACAGCTCCTACGAGCAGTACTTC.

This clonotype was counted at least ten times. The gene calls are TRBV19 and TRBJ1-6; maybe TRBD1 (6 bases). The V end lost 5 bases, the J end lost 0 bases, and 8 bases lay between the germline ends. The CDR3 length is 15 residues. CDR1 is LNHDA and CDR2 is SQIVND in the germline V gene (reference sequence). CDR3 sequence: CASSQGSSYNSPLHF. The CDR3 bases are TGTGCCAGTAGTCAGGGGAGCTCCTATAATTCACCCCTCCACTTT.

This clonotype was counted ten times or more. V is TRBV29-1 and J is TRBJ2-3; perhaps TRBD1 as D (6 bases). The V end was cut by 5 bases, the J end by 2 bases, with 11 bases between. The germline V gene has CDR1 SQVTM and CDR2 ANQGSEA. CDR3 size: 13 residues. The CDR3 loop reads CSVLGQNTDTQYF. The CDR3 DNA is TGCAGCGTTCTCGGACAGAACACAGATACGCAGTATTTT.

Here the CDR3 reads CASSSRGDGYEQYF. As DNA, the CDR3 is TGTGCCAGCAGCTCCAGAGGGGACGGTTACGAGCAGTACTTC. The chain carries TRBV12-3 or TRBV12-4 and TRBJ2-7; D tentatively fits TRBD1 or TRBD2 (5 bases each). CDR3 length equals 14 residues. The ends were cut back, 6 bases at V and 4 bases at J, with 16 bases in the middle.

This sequence joins TRBV28 and TRBJ2-1, with D perhaps matching TRBD1 (5 bases). The CDR3 is made up of 16 amino acids. Germline V gene sequence: CDR1 MDHEN, CDR2 SYDVKM. V lost 4 bases and J 5 bases, leaving 18 bases between the germline ends. The CDR3: CASSSPPHRLDNEQFF. CDR3 sequence (DNA): TGTGCCAGCAGTTCCCCCCCCCACAGGTTAGACAATGAGCAGTTCTTC. Combining the CDR3 with reference TRBV28 and TRBJ2-1 gives the whole variable domain DVKVTQSSRYLVKRTGEKVFLECVQDMDHENMFWYRQDPGLGLRLIYFSYDVKMKEKGDIPEGYSVSREKKERFSLILESASTNQTSMYLCASSSPPHRLDNEQFFGPGTRLTVL.

This rearrangement joins TRBV7-2 to TRBJ1-1; 7 nucleotides line up with TRBD1. Germline V gives CDR1 SGHTA, CDR2 FQGNSA. Germline trimming cut 3 bases from V and 3 bases from J; bases unmatched to any gene: 7. The CDR3 is 15 amino acids. The CDR3 bases are TGTGCCAGCAGCTTCCCGTCGACAGGGCACACTGAAGCTTTCTTT. Translated, it gives CASSFPSTGHTEAFF.

The chain uses TRBV2 and TRBJ2-7; D is possibly TRBD2 (6 bases). CDR3 length: 13 residues. Germline values: CDR1 SNHLY, CDR2 FYNNEI. V lost 7 bases to trimming and J lost 1 base, with 11 bases between them. CDR3: CASTRGVSYEQYF. CDR3 bases: TGTGCCAGCACCCGCGGGGTTTCCTACGAGCAGTACTTC. Complete variable domain (other parts from reference TRBV2 and TRBJ2-7): EPEVTQTPSHQVTQMGQEVILRCVPISNHLYFYWYRQILGQKVEFLVSFYNNEISEKSEIFDDQFSVERPDGSNFTLKIRSTKLEDSAMYFCASTRGVSYEQYFGPGTRLTVT.

This clonotype occurred a few times. The gene calls are TRBV20-1 and TRBJ2-3; 10 bases align to TRBD2. Germline V gene sequence: CDR1 DFQATT, CDR2 SNEGSKA (reference sequence). This CDR3 has 18 residues. V lost 2 bases and J lost 1; bases outside the gene matches: 12. The CDR3 protein is CSARPSGGSFRRTDTQYF. The CDR3 DNA is TGCAGTGCTAGACCTAGCGGGGGTTCGTTTCGACGCACAGATACGCAGTATTTT.

This rearrangement joins TRBV29-1 to TRBJ1-2, with D uncertain. Germline V gene sequence: CDR1 SQVTM, CDR2 ANQGSEA. The V and J ends lost 7 bases and 4 bases respectively, with 13 bases between them. The CDR3 has 12 residues. The CDR3 bases are TGCAGCGCCTCCGAGGGCGCCTATGGCTACACCTTC. Its translation: CSASEGAYGYTF.

For this clonotype: This could be a read error, since a much larger clone is one nucleotide away. The chain combines TRBV9 with TRBJ2-3; D perhaps matches TRBD1 (6 bases). Germline assignment: CDR1 SGDLS and CDR2 YYNGEE. CDR3 length: 16 residues. CDR3 region: CASSGMTGRSPDTLYF. The CDR3 DNA is TGTGCCAGCAGCGGTATGACAGGACGTTCCCCAGATACGCTGTATTTT.

The chain carries TRBV11-2 and TRBJ1-1; D is ambiguous. The ends were cut back, 1 base at V and 8 bases at J, with 8 bases in the middle. CDR3 length equals 12 residues. Germline V gene data show CDR1 as SGHAT and CDR2 as FQNNGV. CDR3 sequence reads: CASSLVRVEAFF. The CDR3 DNA is TGTGCCAGCAGCTTAGTGAGGGTGGAAGCTTTCTTT.

Of note for this clonotype: At one boundary the junction diverges from the germline segment, which might be a read error. The chain is built from TRBV19 and TRBJ2-1; D is perhaps TRBD1 or TRBD2 (5 bases each). The CDR3 consists of 12 residues. From germline, CDR1 is LNHDA and CDR2 SQIVND (reference sequence). CDR3 protein: CASSIGGNVQFF. The CDR3 DNA sequence: TGTGCCAGTAGTATAGGGGGGAATGTGCAGTTCTTC.

This clonotype was recorded at least ten times. This chain joins TRBV7-2 and TRBJ1-3; D gene ambiguous. Trimming cost V 5 bases and J 4 bases, with 9 bases left between them. Per the germline V gene, CDR1 is SGHTA and CDR2 is FQGNSA. This CDR3 is 13 amino acids long. The CDR3 region is CASSPTFGNTIYF. The CDR3 DNA follows: TGTGCCAGCAGCCCCACGTTCGGAAACACCATATATTTT.

This clonotype was seen a few times. The rearrangement links TRBV20-1 to TRBJ1-2, with D possibly TRBD1 on 6 matching bases. From germline, CDR1 is DFQATT and CDR2 SNEGSKA (reference sequence). This CDR3 is built from 15 residues. The ends were cut back, 5 bases at V and 0 bases at J, with 16 bases in the middle. The CDR3 loop reads CSALLSGTPNYGYTF. For the CDR3, the DNA is TGCAGTGCTCTTCTTTCCGGGACACCTAACTATGGCTACACCTTC.

The chain recombines TRBV5-1 with TRBJ2-1; unclear D gene. V dropped 3 bases and J dropped 0 bases, with 7 bases sitting between them. Germline V gene lookup returns CDR1 SGHRS and CDR2 YFSETQ. The CDR3 length is 14 residues. The DNA of the CDR3 is TGCGCCAGCAGCTCAAGTAGCTCCTACAATGAGCAGTTCTTC. It encodes CASSSSSSYNEQFF.

The chain uses TRBV7-2 and TRBJ2-7; 7 nucleotides line up with TRBD1. Trimming cost V 4 bases and J 0 bases; bases outside gene matches: 6. This CDR3 spans 15 amino acids. Germline V gene lookup returns CDR1 SGHTA and CDR2 FQGNSA. CDR3 region: CASSSFGTASYEQYF. The CDR3 nucleotides are TGTGCCAGCAGCTCCTTTGGGACAGCCTCCTACGAGCAGTACTTC. Full variable domain (remainder filled in from reference TRBV7-2 and TRBJ2-7): GAGVSQSPSNKVTEKGKDVELRCDPISGHTALYWYRQSLGQGLEFLIYFQGNSAPDKSGLPSDRFSAERTGGSVSTLTIQRTQQEDSAVYLCASSSFGTASYEQYFGPGTRLTVT.

This clonotype has more than one count but fewer than ten. This chain links TRBV6-2 or TRBV6-3 with TRBJ2-7, with D possibly being TRBD2 (5 bases). V shed 0 bases and J shed 2 bases, with 11 bases lying between them. The CDR3 has 15 amino acids. Germline CDR1 MNHEY, CDR2 SVGEGT. CDR3 coding DNA: TGTGCCAGCAGTTACTCTTCCGAGGGTGCCTACGAGCAGTACTTC. Its translation: CASSYSSEGAYEQYF.

This clonotype was detected only a few times. This rearrangement joins TRBV5-6 to TRBJ2-2; 7 positions match TRBD1. The CDR3 is 16 amino acids. J gave up 7 bases and V 1 base, and 10 bases lay outside the gene matches. Germline loops: CDR1 SGHDT, CDR2 YYEEEE. The DNA of the CDR3 is TGTGCCAGCAGCTTGCCGACAGGGTATGGGATCGGGGAGCTGTTTTTT. It codes for CASSLPTGYGIGELFF.

This chain connects TRBV29-1 to TRBJ2-7; 7 bases agree with TRBD1. The CDR3 spans 15 residues. The trim removed 5 bases at V and 3 bases at J, leaving 13 bases unmatched. Germline V gives CDR1 SQVTM, CDR2 ANQGSEA. CDR3 protein: CSVLKLGGQLYEQYF. The CDR3 DNA reads as TGCAGCGTTTTAAAATTAGGGGGCCAACTCTACGAGCAGTACTTC.